A single sample gave rise to the 5 T cell receptor beta chains below, sequenced in a study of blood T cells in healthy people across ages. A second PCR of 7 to 11 cycles used a sample-barcoded 5' primer and a J-beta primer mix. TCRdb used MiXCR to reprocess the 5' RACE reads, holding one entry per CDR3 protein. The repertoire has 910,000 or so distinct CDR3 sequences, just over 50% of them found once; the top ten carry about 22%. The sample taken for sequencing was blood. These receptors all come from a woman in her fifties or sixties in good health.

This chain connects TRBV25-1 to TRBJ2-7; D gene uncertain. From germline, CDR1 is MGHDK and CDR2 SYGVNS. The length of the CDR3 is 13 residues. V gave up 7 bases and J gave up 2 bases, with 12 bases separating them. CDR3 protein: CASIRPGAYEQYF. CDR3 nucleotides: TGTGCCAGCATTAGGCCTGGTGCCTACGAGCAGTACTTC.

The chain employs TRBV4-2 and TRBJ1-5; TRBD1 is a possible D gene (6 bases). V lost 4 bases and J 1 base, leaving 14 bases between the germline ends. CDR1 LGHNA and CDR2 YNFKEQ come from the germline V gene. This CDR3 has 16 amino acids. CDR3 coding DNA: TGTGCCAGCAGCCTGAACAGGGTTGACAGCAATCAGCCCCAGCATTTT. Translated, it gives CASSLNRVDSNQPQHF.

The rearrangement links TRBV29-1 to TRBJ2-7; 10 bases map to TRBD2. In germline, CDR1 is SQVTM, CDR2 ANQGSEA. The J segment lost 0 bases and the V segment lost 1 base, leaving 6 bases of the junction unmatched. The CDR3 loop spans 16 amino acids. CDR3 nucleotides: TGCAGCGTTGAAGGGCCTAGCGGGGGCCCCTCCTACGAGCAGTACTTC. Its translation is CSVEGPSGGPSYEQYF.

The V call is TRBV2, the J call TRBJ2-5, with a tentative D call TRBD2 (5 bases). V lost 2 bases and J 11 bases, leaving 12 bases between the germline ends. CDR3 length: 12 amino acids. CDR1 and CDR2 (germline): SNHLY, FYNNEI. The chain's CDR3 is CASSESAGEQYF. The CDR3 DNA is TGTGCCAGCAGTGAAAGCGCCGGGGAGCAGTACTTC.

J is TRBJ2-1 and V is TRBV10-3; a weak D match, TRBD2 (6 bases). The CDR3 has 14 residues. CDR1 is ENHRY and CDR2 is SYGVKD in the germline V gene. Between the trimmed V and J ends, which lost 2 bases and 7 bases, there was a span of 12 bases. The CDR3 DNA follows: TGTGCCATCAGTGAGGGCGGGACCGGGAATGAGCAGTTCTTC. Its translation: CAISEGGTGNEQFF.